Listed below are T cell receptor beta chains from one sample, sequenced in a study of OX40 agonist ivuxolimab in advanced cancers. Here immunoSEQ multiplex PCR was the method, and the copy in TCRdb shows in-frame clones only, minus some. This repertoire shows roughly 76,000 clones, around four fifths found once; its top ten account for 5.9%. The source material was CD4+ or CD8+ T cells sorted from blood, sampled in a trial of the OX40 agonist ivuxolimab. Receptor source: an adult with an advanced solid tumor such as melanoma, head and neck, liver or kidney cancer. Both conserved end residues are part of each CDR3. Fields, in order: D gene, V gene, clone size, J gene, CDR3 protein, CDR3 DNA. D genes are given only for firm matches. Where a row states a size, it is once, few, many or the class of an expanded clone; other rows omit it.

D: -; V: TRBV4-1; size: -; J: TRBJ1-1; CDR3: CASSPRPGERNTEAFF; DNA: TGCGCCAGCAGCCCTCGCCCAGGGGAAAGAAACACTGAAGCTTTCTTT
D: -; V: TRBV7-2; size: -; J: TRBJ2-2; CDR3: CASSLETSRYTGELFF; DNA: TGTGCCAGCAGCTTAGAGACTAGTAGGTACACCGGGGAGCTGTTTTTT
D: -; V: TRBV4-2; size: -; J: TRBJ1-1; CDR3: CASSQETGLNTEAFF; DNA: TGTGCCAGCAGCCAAGAAACAGGGCTGAACACTGAAGCTTTCTTT
D: -; V: TRBV2; size: few; J: TRBJ1-6; CDR3: CASMRGRDNSPLHF; DNA: TGTGCCAGCATGAGGGGGAGGGATAATTCACCCCTCCACTTT
D: -; V: TRBV12-5; size: -; J: TRBJ2-2; CDR3: CASGLGGLRVGDTGELFF; DNA: TGTGCTAGTGGTTTGGGGGGGTTGAGGGTAGGTGACACCGGGGAGCTGTTTTTT
D: TRBD1; V: TRBV28; size: -; J: TRBJ1-5; CDR3: CASSLVTDRVSNQPQHF; DNA: TGTGCCAGCAGTTTAGTAACGGACAGGGTGAGCAATCAGCCCCAGCATTTT
D: TRBD1; V: TRBV5-1; size: -; J: TRBJ1-2; CDR3: CASSFSGGAIYGYTF; DNA: TGCGCCAGCAGCTTCTCAGGGGGCGCGATCTATGGCTACACCTTC
D: -; V: TRBV6-5; size: -; J: TRBJ2-3; CDR3: CASSYEGAYTDTQYF; DNA: TGTGCCAGCAGTTACGAAGGGGCCTACACAGATACGCAGTATTTT
D: -; V: TRBV7-6; size: -; J: TRBJ1-4; CDR3: CASSLRQSANEKLFF; DNA: TGTGCCAGCAGCTTACGACAGTCCGCTAATGAAAAACTGTTTTTT
D: -; V: TRBV6-5; size: -; J: TRBJ2-5; CDR3: CAVATQETQYF; DNA: TGTGCCGTGGCAACTCAAGAGACCCAGTACTTC
D: -; V: TRBV27; size: once; J: TRBJ2-3; CDR3: CASTMKLGNTDTQYF; DNA: TGTGCCAGCACCATGAAACTAGGGAACACAGATACGCAGTATTTT
D: TRBD2; V: TRBV11-3; size: -; J: TRBJ2-3; CDR3: CASSLSSGTTDTQYF; DNA: TGTGCCAGCAGCCTATCTAGCGGCACCACAGATACGCAGTATTTT
D: -; V: TRBV7-6; size: -; J: TRBJ2-7; CDR3: CASGKQGRSPIPYEQYF; DNA: TGTGCCAGCGGCAAACAGGGCAGATCGCCAATCCCCTACGAGCAGTACTTC
D: -; V: TRBV6-1; size: -; J: TRBJ2-2; CDR3: CASSEIGGGELFF; DNA: TGTGCCAGCAGTGAAATCGGCGGCGGGGAGCTGTTTTTT
D: -; V: TRBV5-4; size: -; J: TRBJ1-6; CDR3: CASSLTGNNSPLHF; DNA: TGTGCCAGCAGCTTAACGGGCAATAATTCACCCCTCCACTTT
D: -; V: TRBV4-2; size: few; J: TRBJ2-7; CDR3: CASSQDNGRGNEQYF; DNA: TGTGCCAGCAGCCAAGATAACGGGAGAGGGAACGAGCAGTACTTC
D: TRBD1; V: TRBV2; size: -; J: TRBJ2-1; CDR3: CASSKTGEPYNEQFF; DNA: TGTGCCAGCAGCAAGACAGGGGAGCCCTACAATGAGCAGTTCTTC
D: TRBD2; V: TRBV11-2; size: -; J: TRBJ2-5; CDR3: CASSPWRGASQETQYF; DNA: TGTGCCAGCAGCCCATGGCGGGGGGCCTCCCAAGAGACCCAGTACTTC
D: TRBD1; V: TRBV25-1; size: -; J: TRBJ1-5; CDR3: CASAFAGGPNQPQHF; DNA: TGTGCTTCTGCGTTCGCAGGGGGCCCAAATCAGCCCCAGCATTTT
D: TRBD2; V: TRBV6-5; size: -; J: TRBJ2-7; CDR3: CASSYSTSGNSYEQYF; DNA: TGTGCCAGCAGTTACTCGACTAGCGGGAACTCCTACGAGCAGTACTTC
D: TRBD1; V: TRBV28; size: once; J: TRBJ1-2; CDR3: CASSPAGGQGDYGYTF; DNA: TGTGCCAGCAGCCCCGCCGGGGGACAGGGCGACTATGGCTACACCTTC
D: TRBD1; V: TRBV7-8; size: -; J: TRBJ2-5; CDR3: CASSLVRNRGATQYF; DNA: TGTGCCAGCAGCCTGGTCAGGAACAGGGGGGCCACCCAGTACTTC
D: TRBD2; V: TRBV7-3; size: -; J: TRBJ2-7; CDR3: CASSSGASGLYEQYF; DNA: TGTGCCAGCAGCTCCGGGGCTAGCGGATTGTACGAGCAGTACTTC
D: -; V: TRBV2; size: -; J: TRBJ1-1; CDR3: CASSEPGRTYLNTEAFF; DNA: TGTGCCAGCAGCGAACCGGGACGGACGTACCTTAACACTGAAGCTTTCTTT
D: TRBD2; V: TRBV28; size: -; J: TRBJ2-5; CDR3: CASSYSGGGQETQYF; DNA: TGTGCCAGCAGTTATAGCGGGGGGGGACAAGAGACCCAGTACTTC
D: -; V: TRBV11-2; size: -; J: TRBJ2-5; CDR3: CASSLVRGQETQYF; DNA: TGTGCCAGCAGCTTAGTGCGGGGCCAAGAGACCCAGTACTTC
D: TRBD1; V: TRBV28; size: once; J: TRBJ1-4; CDR3: CASSSMSSGGGEKLFF; DNA: TGTGCCAGCAGCTCCATGTCATCAGGGGGCGGAGAAAAACTGTTTTTT
D: -; V: TRBV28; size: once; J: TRBJ2-2; CDR3: CATTATNTGELFF; DNA: TGTGCCACCACCGCTACGAACACCGGGGAGCTGTTTTTT
D: -; V: TRBV5-1; size: -; J: TRBJ2-5; CDR3: CASSRRGAWEETQYF; DNA: TGCGCCAGCAGCCGCCGGGGGGCGTGGGAAGAGACCCAGTACTTC
D: TRBD2; V: TRBV27; size: once; J: TRBJ2-1; CDR3: CASSRTSGRVEQFF; DNA: TGTGCCAGCAGCCGGACTAGCGGGAGGGTTGAGCAGTTCTTC
D: -; V: TRBV9; size: -; J: TRBJ1-4; CDR3: CASSVQPLQQFLSEKLFF; DNA: TGTGCCAGCAGCGTACAGCCCCTGCAGCAGTTTCTTAGTGAAAAACTGTTTTTT
D: TRBD2; V: TRBV27; size: -; J: TRBJ2-3; CDR3: CASSLLGGWDTQYF; DNA: TGTGCCAGCAGTTTGTTGGGGGGGTGGGATACGCAGTATTTT
D: -; V: TRBV4-2; size: -; J: TRBJ1-4; CDR3: CASSQDYSTATNEKLFF; DNA: TGTGCCAGCAGCCAAGATTATTCAACCGCAACTAATGAAAAACTGTTTTTT
D: -; V: TRBV5-6; size: -; J: TRBJ1-2; CDR3: CASSPPPGNSGYTF; DNA: TGTGCCAGCAGCCCGCCCCCAGGGAACAGTGGCTACACCTTC
D: -; V: TRBV30; size: -; J: TRBJ1-1; CDR3: CAWRGAGHTEAFF; DNA: TGTGCCTGGAGGGGGGCCGGCCACACTGAAGCTTTCTTT
D: -; V: TRBV9; size: once; J: TRBJ2-3; CDR3: CASSVLAIDTQYF; DNA: TGTGCCAGCAGCGTTCTAGCGATAGATACGCAGTATTTT
D: TRBD1; V: TRBV18; size: -; J: TRBJ2-7; CDR3: CASSKTGTEVSYEQYF; DNA: TGTGCCAGCTCAAAAACCGGGACAGAGGTCTCCTACGAGCAGTACTTC
D: -; V: TRBV7-3; size: -; J: TRBJ1-3; CDR3: CASSSGSGNTIYF; DNA: TGTGCCAGCAGCTCAGGGTCTGGAAACACCATATATTTT
D: -; V: TRBV6-4; size: few; J: TRBJ2-1; CDR3: CASSESSGLQGQFF; DNA: TGTGCCAGCAGTGAAAGTAGCGGACTCCAAGGGCAGTTCTTC
D: TRBD1; V: TRBV7-9; size: -; J: TRBJ1-3; CDR3: CASSPYPGTAGNTIYF; DNA: TGTGCCAGCAGCCCGTACCCAGGGACAGCCGGAAACACCATATATTTT
D: -; V: TRBV18; size: -; J: TRBJ1-1; CDR3: CASSPGSGGSEAFF; DNA: TGTGCCAGCTCACCTGGGAGTGGGGGGTCTGAAGCTTTCTTT
D: TRBD2; V: TRBV7-8; size: -; J: TRBJ2-1; CDR3: CASSLDASGNEQFF; DNA: TGTGCCAGCAGCTTGGACGCTAGCGGTAATGAGCAGTTCTTC
D: -; V: TRBV5-4; size: -; J: TRBJ2-7; CDR3: CASSPDYPSYEQYF; DNA: TGTGCCAGCAGCCCCGACTACCCCTCCTACGAGCAGTACTTC
D: -; V: TRBV5-6; size: -; J: TRBJ2-7; CDR3: CASSLDATRPDYEQYF; DNA: TGTGCCAGCAGCTTGGATGCGACTAGACCTGACTACGAGCAGTACTTC
D: TRBD1; V: TRBV19; size: -; J: TRBJ1-5; CDR3: CASSIGGTGVQPQHF; DNA: TGTGCCAGTAGTATTGGTGGGACAGGGGTCCAGCCCCAGCATTTT
D: -; V: TRBV5-6; size: -; J: TRBJ1-5; CDR3: CASSSRGHAALGQPQHF; DNA: TGTGCCAGCAGCTCACGGGGGCACGCCGCCCTCGGCCAGCCCCAGCATTTT
D: TRBD1; V: TRBV7-9; size: -; J: TRBJ1-1; CDR3: CASSSSLDRGITEAFF; DNA: TGTGCCAGCAGCTCGTCCCTGGACAGGGGGATCACTGAAGCTTTCTTT
D: -; V: TRBV5-8; size: -; J: TRBJ1-2; CDR3: CASSLSPRTVATF; DNA: TGTGCCAGCAGCTTGTCACCCAGGACAGTTGCGACCTTC